The present TCR beta chain was sequenced within a study of patients and donors after allogeneic stem cell transplantation (dated by TCRdb to the early 2020s). The cysteine opens and the phenylalanine closes a CDR3 of 13 amino acids. CDR3 DNA is the only sequence kept; it has 39 bases, read in frame from the first base. The V end loses 7 bases and the J end loses 1 base, and a stretch of 10 bases separates them. Library preparation used RT-PCR. Data came from a NextSeq 550. In TCRdb, the public reads were trimmed at Q25 with fastp and aligned with MiXCR, with productive beta chains retained. Every entry covers one CDR3 protein and lists the most common genes and DNA from its rows. This sample gives about 410,000 distinct CDR3 sequences in total; 16% of them show up just once. Roughly 7% of the sample is in the top ten clones. In this sample, this clonotype turned up many times. Its target antigen remains unknown. No base-level quality is on record; no much larger clone is a single base apart.

Here the chain combines TRBV12-3 or TRBV12-4 and TRBJ1-1, with no reliable assignment of the D segment. Input material: blood, either unsorted or a sorted T cell fraction (not recorded which). This receptor was identified in a human donor who was either an allogeneic HSCT recipient or a stem cell or donor lymphocyte infusion donor (not recorded which). It is not recorded whose cells these are; they may come from a transplant donor. The sequence in DNA is TGTGCCAGCACCGTGACGGAGAACACTGAAGCTTTCTTT. The translation is CASTVTENTEAFF.